This T cell receptor (beta chain) was identified in a study of cytomegalovirus exposure and HLA in healthy donors. Study-wide results and limits: Reportedly, a later analysis found an Asian-associated ancestry cluster had fewer N-insertions than the approximately 670-donor mean. A missense variant in DCLRE1C was later tied to TCR beta V- and J-gene trimming.

Donors had nominal health at sampling but likely had unrecorded immune exposures. The CDR3 sequence is 15 residues long. V lost 5 bases, J lost 0 bases, and 11 bases lay in between. Germline-derived CDR1 and CDR2 are SGHTA and FQGNSA. Amplification used 60 Vbeta primers and 13 Jbeta primers. Repertoires were generated with immunoSEQ multiplex PCR, while TCRdb's copy carries only in-frame clones and drops some. The sample carries approximately 130,000 clones, approximately 82% recorded once. With respect to this clone: The antigen is not known.

The V gene is TRBV7-2, the J gene TRBJ2-1, with D possibly being TRBD2 (6 bases). This receptor was taken from a boy younger than 10 in good health and CMV-seronegative. The sequenced material came from PBMCs. Here the CDR3 DNA reads TGTGCCAGCAGCCCTCGACTAGACTCCTACAATGAGCAGTTCTTC. Amino acids: CASSPRLDSYNEQFF.